This entry lists 9 T cell receptor beta chains sequenced from one sample in a study of T cells expressing NK-cell markers. TCRdb re-called the 5' RACE reads and shows each CDR3 protein once, DNA omitted. The ten top clones account for just over 20%, within a sample of some 190,000 distinct CDR3 sequences. Sequenced: blood T cells: a sorted CD56 or NKG2C T cell subset, CD4+ or CD8+ T cells, or bulk PBMC T cells (not recorded which). All receptors derive from a man between 18 and 69 years old in good health.

The CDR3 here is CASSKQLHTEAFF. This chain uses TRBV19 with TRBJ1-1. CDR1 LNHDA and CDR2 SQIVND come from the germline V gene (reference sequence). This CDR3 is built from 13 residues.

V is TRBV14 and J is TRBJ2-5; TCRdb names TRBD1, which stays unverified in the absence of DNA. The germline CDR1 and CDR2 sequences are SGHDN and FVKESK. The CDR3 extends over 13 amino acids. CDR3 loop: CASSHLDRKTQYF.

V and J are TRBV27 and TRBJ2-7. Germline CDR1 is MNHEY and CDR2 is SMNVEV (reference sequence). This CDR3 has 15 amino acids. The CDR3 is CASSLYRQNPYEQYF.

The rearrangement links TRBV6-1 to TRBJ2-7; as DNA is missing, the TRBD1 call by TCRdb cannot be tested. Germline CDR1 reads MNHNS; CDR2 reads SASEGT. The CDR3 totals 15 residues. This CDR3 is CASSAGPYLSYEQYF.

The rearrangement joins TRBV5-4 to TRBJ2-7; TCRdb indicates TRBD1, and absent DNA this call remains unverified. CDR3 length: 16 amino acids. Germline lookup yields CDR1 SGHNT and CDR2 YYREEE (reference sequence). The CDR3 loop is CASSVQGQLSSYEQYF. Full variable domain (remainder filled in from reference TRBV5-4 and TRBJ2-7): ETGVTQSPTHLIKTRGQQVTLRCSSQSGHNTVSWYQQALGQGPQFIFQYYREEENGRGNFPPRFSGLQFPNYSSELNVNALELDDSALYLCASSVQGQLSSYEQYFGPGTRLTVT.

The chain couples TRBV5-4 to TRBJ2-7; the D call from TCRdb, TRBD1, cannot be confirmed without DNA. The germline CDR1 and CDR2 sequences are SGHNT and YYREEE (reference sequence). The CDR3 covers 14 residues. CDR3 in amino acids: CASSRDTRDYEQYF.

The rearrangement uses TRBV4-1 and TRBJ2-7; TCRdb designates TRBD2, a call that cannot be tested without DNA. This CDR3 region has 17 residues. Germline CDR1 MGHRA, CDR2 YSYEKL. CDR3 protein: CASSLTASGGYSYEQYF.

This rearrangement joins TRBV27 to TRBJ2-3; TCRdb designates TRBD2, a call that cannot be tested without DNA. CDR3 size: 18 residues. CDR1 and CDR2 from the germline V gene are MNHEY and SMNVEV (reference sequence). The CDR3 sequence is CASSLSSTSGGPTDTQYF.

The V call is TRBV7-9, the J call TRBJ1-2; TCRdb returns TRBD1, unconfirmable since there is no DNA. CDR1 is SEHNR, CDR2 FQNEAQ, per germline (reference sequence). This CDR3 is built from 16 residues. CDR3 loop: CASSSWDRGPYLGYTF.